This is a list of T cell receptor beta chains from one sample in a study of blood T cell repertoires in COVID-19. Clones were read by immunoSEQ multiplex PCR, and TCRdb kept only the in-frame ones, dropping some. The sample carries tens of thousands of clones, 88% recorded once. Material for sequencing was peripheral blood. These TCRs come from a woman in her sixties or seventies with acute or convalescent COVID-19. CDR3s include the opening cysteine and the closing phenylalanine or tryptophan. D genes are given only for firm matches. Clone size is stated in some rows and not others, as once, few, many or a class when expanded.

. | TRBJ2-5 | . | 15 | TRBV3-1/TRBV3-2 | TGTGCCAGCAGCCAAGTTGGGCAGAACCAAGAGACCCAGTACTTC | CASSQVGQNQETQYF
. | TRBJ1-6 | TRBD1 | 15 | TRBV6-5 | TGTGCCAGCAGTAATCGACAGGGCCGTAATTCACCCCTCCACTTT | CASSNRQGRNSPLHF
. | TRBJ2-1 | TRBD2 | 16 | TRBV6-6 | TGTGCCAGCAGTCTCGGACTAGCGGCCATCTACAATGAGCAGTTCTTC | CASSLGLAAIYNEQFF
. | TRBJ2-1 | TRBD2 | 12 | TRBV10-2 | TGCGCCAGCAGTCCGACTAGCGATGAGCAGTTCTTC | CASSPTSDEQFF
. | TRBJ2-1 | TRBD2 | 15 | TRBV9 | TGTGCCAGCAGCGTAGGAGCGGGGGATTACAATGAGCAGTTCTTC | CASSVGAGDYNEQFF
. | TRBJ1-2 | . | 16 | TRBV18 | TGTGCCAGCTCTCTAACTCTCGGGGGGCGAAACTATGGCTACACCTTC | CASSLTLGGRNYGYTF
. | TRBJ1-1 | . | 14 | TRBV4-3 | TGCGCCAGCAGCCAAGATCGGGAGATGCCTGAAGCTTTCTTT | CASSQDREMPEAFF
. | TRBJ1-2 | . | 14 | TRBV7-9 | TGTGCCAGCAGCTTAGTCGGACAGAACTATGGCTACACCTTC | CASSLVGQNYGYTF
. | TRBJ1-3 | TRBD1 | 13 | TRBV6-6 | TGTGCCAGCGGACAGGGATCCGGAAACACCATATATTTT | CASGQGSGNTIYF
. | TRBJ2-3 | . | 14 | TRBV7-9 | TGTGCCAGCAGCACGGAGGAGTTCACGGATACGCAGTATTTT | CASSTEEFTDTQYF
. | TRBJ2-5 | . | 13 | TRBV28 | TGTGCCAGCAGCCCAACTCTCCAAGAGACCCAGTACTTC | CASSPTLQETQYF
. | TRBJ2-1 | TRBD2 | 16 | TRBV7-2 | TGTGCCAGCAGCTTAGGACCGGGACTAGATCTGAATGAGCAGTTCTTC | CASSLGPGLDLNEQFF
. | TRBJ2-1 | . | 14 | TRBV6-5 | TGTGCCAGCAGCCCAGGGAAGGGGGTCAATGAGCAGTTCTTC | CASSPGKGVNEQFF
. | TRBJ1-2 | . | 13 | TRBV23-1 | TGCGCCAGCAGCCGTGAGGGGGTCCTTGGCTACACCTTC | CASSREGVLGYTF
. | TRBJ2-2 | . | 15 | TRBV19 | TGTGCCACGCGGCCGGGTCGGGTGGAAACCGGGGAGCTGTTTTTT | CATRPGRVETGELFF
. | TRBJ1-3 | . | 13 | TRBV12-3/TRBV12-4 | TGTGCCAGCGGGGGCAACTCTGGAAACACCATATATTTT | CASGGNSGNTIYF
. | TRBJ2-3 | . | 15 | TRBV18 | TGTGCCAGCTCACCACTTTTCACAGCCACAGATACGCAGTATTTT | CASSPLFTATDTQYF
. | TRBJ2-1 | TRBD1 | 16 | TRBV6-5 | TGTGCCAGCAGTTACCTCCGGGACAGGGGTCGGGATGAGCAGTTCTTC | CASSYLRDRGRDEQFF
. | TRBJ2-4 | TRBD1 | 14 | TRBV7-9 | TGTGCCAGCAGCTACGACAGGGGTTGGGACATTCAGTACTTC | CASSYDRGWDIQYF
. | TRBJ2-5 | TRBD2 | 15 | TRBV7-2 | TGTGCCAGCAGCTTAGCCTTAGCGGGGTGGGAGACCCAGTACTTC | CASSLALAGWETQYF
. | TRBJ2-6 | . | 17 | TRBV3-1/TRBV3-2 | TGTGCCAGCAGCCGGAGGGGGAGGGTGTCTGGGGCCAACGTCCTGACTTTC | CASSRRGRVSGANVLTF
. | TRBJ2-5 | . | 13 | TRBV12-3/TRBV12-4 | TGTGCCAGCAGTTTACGGTCCCAAGAGACCCAGTACTTC | CASSLRSQETQYF
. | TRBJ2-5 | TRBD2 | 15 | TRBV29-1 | TGCAGCGTTGTGGCTAGCGGAGGGAGCCAAGAGACCCAGTACTTC | CSVVASGGSQETQYF
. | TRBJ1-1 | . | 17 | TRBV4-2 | TGTGCCAGCAGCCAAGGGAGGGCACGATCCACGGACACTGAAGCTTTCTTT | CASSQGRARSTDTEAFF
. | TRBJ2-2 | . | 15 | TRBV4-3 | TGCGCCAGCAGCCAAGATCGACTAGGTGCCGGGGAGCTGTTTTTT | CASSQDRLGAGELFF
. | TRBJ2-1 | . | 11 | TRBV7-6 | TGTGCCAGCAGCCCCTCCGATGAGCAGTTCTTC | CASSPSDEQFF
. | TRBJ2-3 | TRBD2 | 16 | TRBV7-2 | TGTGCCAGCAGCTTAGAAGGCGGGGGGCTCACAGATACGCAGTATTTT | CASSLEGGGLTDTQYF
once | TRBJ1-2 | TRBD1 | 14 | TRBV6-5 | TGTGCCAGCAGTTCCAGGACAGGGGGCGGGGGCTACACCTTC | CASSSRTGGGGYTF
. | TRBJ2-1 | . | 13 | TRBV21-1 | TGTGCCAGCAGGGACAGCTGTTACAATGAGCAGTTCTTC | CASRDSCYNEQFF
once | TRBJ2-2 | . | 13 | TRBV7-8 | TGTGCCAGCAGCTCCTTCAGGGGTGGGGAGCTGTTTTTT | CASSSFRGGELFF
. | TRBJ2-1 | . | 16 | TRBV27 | TGTGCCAGCAGTTTATTCGAGTCTTATACCTACAATGAGCAGTTCTTC | CASSLFESYTYNEQFF
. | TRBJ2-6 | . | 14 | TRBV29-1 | TGCAGCGTACTCCAGGGTGCTGGGGCCAACGTCCTGACTTTC | CSVLQGAGANVLTF
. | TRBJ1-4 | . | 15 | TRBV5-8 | TGTGCCAGCAGCTTTGAGGGTTGGACTAATGAAAAACTGTTTTTT | CASSFEGWTNEKLFF
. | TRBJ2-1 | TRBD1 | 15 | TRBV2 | TGTGCCAGCATCACCGGGACAGGGCCAACCAATGAGCAGTTCTTC | CASITGTGPTNEQFF
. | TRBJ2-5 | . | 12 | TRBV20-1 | TGCAGTGCTAGTAAACAGCAAGAGACCCAGTACTTC | CSASKQQETQYF
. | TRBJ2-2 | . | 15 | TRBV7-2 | TGTGCCAGCAGCATCCTCGGGACTTTGACCGGGGAGCTGTTTTTT | CASSILGTLTGELFF
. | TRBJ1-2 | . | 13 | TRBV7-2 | TGTGCCAGCAGCTTTTGGACAGACTATGGCTACACCTTC | CASSFWTDYGYTF
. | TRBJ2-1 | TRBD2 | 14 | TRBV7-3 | TGTGCCAGCAGCCTTTCAGCGGGAGTCGATGAGCAGTTCTTC | CASSLSAGVDEQFF
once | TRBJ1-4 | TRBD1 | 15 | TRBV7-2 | TGTGCCAGCAGCTTGACAGGGAGTGCTAATGAAAAACTGTTTTTT | CASSLTGSANEKLFF
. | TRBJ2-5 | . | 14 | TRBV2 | TGTGCCAGCAGTGAAGCGCCACTCCAAGAGACCCAGTACTTC | CASSEAPLQETQYF
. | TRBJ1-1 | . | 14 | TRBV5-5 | TGTGCCAGCAGCTTGGCGGGGGTCGGCACTGAAGCTTTCTTT | CASSLAGVGTEAFF
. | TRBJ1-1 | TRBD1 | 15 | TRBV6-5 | TGTGCCAGCTCGACCCGACAGGGGGGGAACACTGAAGCTTTCTTT | CASSTRQGGNTEAFF
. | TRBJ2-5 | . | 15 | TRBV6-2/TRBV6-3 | TGTGCCAGCAGTTACTCGAGGCTAGATCAAGAGACCCAGTACTTC | CASSYSRLDQETQYF
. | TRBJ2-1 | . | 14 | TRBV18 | TGTGCCAGCTCACCTAACAGCGGTTTAGATGAGCAGTTCTTC | CASSPNSGLDEQFF
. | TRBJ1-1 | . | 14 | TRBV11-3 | TGTGCCTCCATCCGAGGGGGAATGAACACTGAAGCTTTCTTT | CASIRGGMNTEAFF
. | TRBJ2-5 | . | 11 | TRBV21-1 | TGTGCCAGCAGCAAACTGTCAGACCAGTACTTC | CASSKLSDQYF
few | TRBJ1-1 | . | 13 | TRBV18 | TGTGCCAGCTCACCCAGCGGGTATACTGAAGCTTTCTTT | CASSPSGYTEAFF
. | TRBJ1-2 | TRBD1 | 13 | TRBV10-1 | TGCGCCAGCAGTGCAGGGGGCGGGTTTGGCTACACCTTC | CASSAGGGFGYTF
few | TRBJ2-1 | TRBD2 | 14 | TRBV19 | TGTGCCAGTAGTCTTGGACTAGGGTTGAGTGAGCAGTTCTTC | CASSLGLGLSEQFF
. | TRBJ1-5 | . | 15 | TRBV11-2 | TGTGCCAGCAGCCCCTGGGGCCATAGCAATCAGCCCCAGCATTTT | CASSPWGHSNQPQHF
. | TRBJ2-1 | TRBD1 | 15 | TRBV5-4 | TGTGCCAGCAGGTCCGGGACAGGGGACGTCAATGAGCAGTTCTTC | CASRSGTGDVNEQFF
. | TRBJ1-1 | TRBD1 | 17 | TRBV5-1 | TGCGCCAGCAGCCAAGGGACAGGGAGATGGGTGAACACTGAAGCTTTCTTT | CASSQGTGRWVNTEAFF
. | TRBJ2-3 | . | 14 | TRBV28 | TGTGCCAGCAGTTGGACAACTAGCACAGATACGCAGTATTTT | CASSWTTSTDTQYF
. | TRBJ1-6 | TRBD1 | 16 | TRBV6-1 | TGTGCCAGCAGTGAAGCATGGGGGACAGGGGACTCACCCCTCCACTTT | CASSEAWGTGDSPLHF
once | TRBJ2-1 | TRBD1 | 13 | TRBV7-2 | TGTGCCAGCAGCATTCTGACAGGGGGCACCACTTTCTTC | CASSILTGGTTFF